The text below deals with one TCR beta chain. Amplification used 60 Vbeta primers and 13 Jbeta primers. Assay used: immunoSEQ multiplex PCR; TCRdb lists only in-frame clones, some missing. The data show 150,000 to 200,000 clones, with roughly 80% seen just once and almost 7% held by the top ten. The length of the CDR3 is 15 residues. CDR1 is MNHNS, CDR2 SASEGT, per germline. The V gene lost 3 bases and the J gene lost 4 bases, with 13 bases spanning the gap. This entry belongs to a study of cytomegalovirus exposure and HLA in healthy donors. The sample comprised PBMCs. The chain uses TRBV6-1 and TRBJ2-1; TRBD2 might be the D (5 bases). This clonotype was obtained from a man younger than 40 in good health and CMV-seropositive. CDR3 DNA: TGTGCCAGCAGTGACGGGGTCAGGCCATACAATGAGCAGTTCTTC. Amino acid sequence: CASSDGVRPYNEQFF.